This T cell receptor (beta chain) was obtained from a study of blood T cells in healthy people across ages. Germline loops: CDR1 LNHNV, CDR2 YYDKDF (reference sequence). This CDR3 contains 15 residues. Primers used in a second PCR of about 7 to 12 cycles were a sample-barcoded 5' primer and a J-beta primer mix. TCRdb called the 5' RACE reads again in MiXCR, with one record for every CDR3 protein. The data hold about 1.4 million distinct CDR3 sequences, with roughly 64% observed a single time. The sample was blood. This chain uses TRBV15 with TRBJ2-5; 12 bases fit TRBD2. The J call may be incorrect, as the DNA end agrees better with TRBJ2-7. The sequence was obtained from a man younger than 30 in good health. The CDR3 bases are TGTGCCACCAGCTTAACTAGCGGGGGGCACTACGAGCAGTACTTC. Its translation is CATSLTSGGHYEQYF.